Listed here are 5 T cell receptor beta chains from one sample, sequenced in a study of shared clonotypes between healthy human individuals. Using immunoSEQ multiplex PCR, the repertoire was profiled, and TCRdb retains in-frame clones only, with some absent. The sample lists about 1.5 million clones, around 98% occurring once. The sequencing sample was made of naive CD4+ T cells sorted from blood. Specified subset: CD45RA+ positively selected. Receptors originate from a man aged 30 to 45 in good health.

V usage is TRBV19 and J usage is TRBJ1-5; D call uncertain. V lost 5 bases to trimming and J lost 2 bases, with 19 bases between them. The CDR3 spans 17 residues. Germline V gene sequence: CDR1 LNHDA, CDR2 SQIVND (reference sequence). CDR3 protein: CASSPPLGSGRNQPQHF. CDR3 coding DNA: TGTGCCAGTAGTCCACCCCTGGGCAGCGGGCGCAATCAGCCCCAGCATTTT.

V and J are TRBV7-6 and TRBJ2-1, with D tentatively TRBD1 (5 bases). The CDR3 runs 15 residues. Germline CDR1 and CDR2: SGHVS and FNYEAQ. V was shortened by 4 bases and J by 2 bases, with 12 bases between the two germline ends. The CDR3 DNA follows: TGTGCCAGCAGCTCCCTAGTGGGGCCCTACAATGAGCAGTTCTTC. This codes for CASSSLVGPYNEQFF.

The chain joins TRBV29-1 to TRBJ1-5; D is ambiguous. The CDR3 contains 15 residues. Germline CDR1 is SQVTM and CDR2 is ANQGSEA. The V end was cut by 7 bases, the J end by 1 base, with 17 bases between. As DNA, the CDR3 is TGCAGCGCGGATCTAGTCCCGGCAAGCAATCAGCCCCAGCATTTT. Its translation: CSADLVPASNQPQHF.

The J gene is TRBJ2-7, the V gene TRBV11-2; no clear D gene. This CDR3 comprises 13 residues. Between the trimmed V and J ends, which lost 5 bases and 0 bases, there was a span of 8 bases. The germline gives CDR1 SGHAT, CDR2 FQNNGV. The CDR3 DNA reads as TGTGCCAGCAGCCTGCCGAGCTCCTACGAGCAGTACTTC. It codes for CASSLPSSYEQYF.

The V call is TRBV9, the J call TRBJ1-1; possibly TRBD1 for D (5 bases). The germline V and J ends were trimmed by 4 bases and 1 base, with 11 bases remaining between them. Per the germline V gene, CDR1 is SGDLS and CDR2 is YYNGEE. This CDR3 contains 14 residues. CDR3 coding DNA: TGTGCCAGCAGCCTCCTAGGGACGAACACTGAAGCTTTCTTT. Protein product: CASSLLGTNTEAFF.